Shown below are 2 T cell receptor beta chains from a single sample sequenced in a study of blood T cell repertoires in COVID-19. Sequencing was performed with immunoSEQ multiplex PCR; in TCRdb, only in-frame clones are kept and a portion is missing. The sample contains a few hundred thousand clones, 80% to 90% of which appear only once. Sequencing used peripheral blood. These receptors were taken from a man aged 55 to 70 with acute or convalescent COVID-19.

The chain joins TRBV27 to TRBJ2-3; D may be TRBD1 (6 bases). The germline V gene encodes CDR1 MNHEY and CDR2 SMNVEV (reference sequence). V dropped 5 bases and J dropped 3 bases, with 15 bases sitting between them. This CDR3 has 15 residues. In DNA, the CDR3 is TGTGCCAGCAGTCTCTACAGGGATCGGACAGATACGCAGTATTTT. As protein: CASSLYRDRTDTQYF.

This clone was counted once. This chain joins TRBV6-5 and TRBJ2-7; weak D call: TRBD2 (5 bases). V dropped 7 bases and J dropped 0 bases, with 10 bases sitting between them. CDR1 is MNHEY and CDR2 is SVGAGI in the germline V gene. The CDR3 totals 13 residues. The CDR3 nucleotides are TGTGCCAGCACCGACTACTACTCCTACGAGCAGTACTTC. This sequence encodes CASTDYYSYEQYF.